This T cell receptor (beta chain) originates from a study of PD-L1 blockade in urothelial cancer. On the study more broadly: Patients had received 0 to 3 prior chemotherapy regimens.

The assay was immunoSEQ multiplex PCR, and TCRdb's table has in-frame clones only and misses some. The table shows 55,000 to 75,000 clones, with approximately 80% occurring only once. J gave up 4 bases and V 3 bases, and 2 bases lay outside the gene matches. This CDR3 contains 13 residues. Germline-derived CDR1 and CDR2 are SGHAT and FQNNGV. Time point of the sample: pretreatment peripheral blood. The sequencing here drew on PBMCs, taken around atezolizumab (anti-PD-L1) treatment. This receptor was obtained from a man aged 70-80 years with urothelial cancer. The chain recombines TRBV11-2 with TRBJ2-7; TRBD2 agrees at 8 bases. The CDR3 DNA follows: TGTGCCAGCAGCTTCGGACTAGCTTACGAGCAGTACTTC. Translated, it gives CASSFGLAYEQYF.